This TCR beta chain was identified in a study of identical twins. This clonotype was seen many times. Antigen specificity is unknown. Notes on the study in general: Modeled out-of-frame TCR alpha sharing in monozygotic twins fell below observed levels. Researchers reported excess low generation probability among twin-shared out-of-frame alpha sequences.

The ends were cut back, 2 bases at V and 1 base at J, with 8 bases in the middle. The CDR3 has 14 residues. Germline CDR1 MDHEN, CDR2 SYDVKM. A universal primer site was created by template switching, with the cDNA bearing unique molecular identifiers. TCRdb analysed the 5' RACE reads with MiXCR anew, one entry per CDR3 protein. This table holds 250,000 to 350,000 distinct CDR3 sequences, just under 9.5% found once. This same sample was also taken into another study, of yellow fever vaccine responses in identical twins.

The source material was CD8+ T cells sorted from blood. The TCR sequence derives from a woman aged 18-29 years in good health. V is TRBV28 and J is TRBJ1-1; D is unclear. The CDR3 bases are TGTGCCAGCAGTTTAGAGGGAACGAACACTGAAGCTTTCTTT. This codes for CASSLEGTNTEAFF.